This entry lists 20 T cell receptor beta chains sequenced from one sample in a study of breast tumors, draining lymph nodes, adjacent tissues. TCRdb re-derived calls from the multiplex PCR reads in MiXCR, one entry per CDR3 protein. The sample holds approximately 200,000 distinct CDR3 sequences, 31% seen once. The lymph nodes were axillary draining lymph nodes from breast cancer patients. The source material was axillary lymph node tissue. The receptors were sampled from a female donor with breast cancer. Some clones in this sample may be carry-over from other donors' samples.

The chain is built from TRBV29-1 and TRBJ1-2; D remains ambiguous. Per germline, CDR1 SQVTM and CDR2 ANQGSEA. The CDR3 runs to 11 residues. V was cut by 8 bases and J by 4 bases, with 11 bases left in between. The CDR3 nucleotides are TGCAGCTTTGGAGAGGGCTATGGCTACACCTTC. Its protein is CSFGEGYGYTF.

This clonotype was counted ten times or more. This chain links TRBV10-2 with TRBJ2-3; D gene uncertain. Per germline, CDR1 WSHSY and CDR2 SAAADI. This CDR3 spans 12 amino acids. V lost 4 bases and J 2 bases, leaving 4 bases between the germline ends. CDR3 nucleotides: TGCGCCAGCAGTGGCATCACAGATACGCAGTATTTT. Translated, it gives CASSGITDTQYF.

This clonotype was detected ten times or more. The CDR3 sequence: CASSTSGSNNEQFF. The DNA for the CDR3 is TGTGCCAGCAGTACTAGCGGGAGCAACAATGAGCAGTTCTTC. V usage is TRBV2 and J usage is TRBJ2-1; the match to TRBD2 covers 11 bases. CDR3 length: 14 residues. Germline V gene sequence: CDR1 SNHLY, CDR2 FYNNEI. V lost 5 bases and J lost 5; bases outside the gene matches: 2. The variable domain in full, with the rest retrieved from reference TRBV2 and TRBJ2-1, is EPEVTQTPSHQVTQMGQEVILRCVPISNHLYFYWYRQILGQKVEFLVSFYNNEISEKSEIFDDQFSVERPDGSNFTLKIRSTKLEDSAMYFCASSTSGSNNEQFFGPGTRLTVL.

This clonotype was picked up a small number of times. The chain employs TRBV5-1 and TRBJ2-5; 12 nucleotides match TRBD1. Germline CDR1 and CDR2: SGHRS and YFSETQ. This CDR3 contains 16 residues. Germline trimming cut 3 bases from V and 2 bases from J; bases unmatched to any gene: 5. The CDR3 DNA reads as TGCGCCAGCAGCTGGGGACAGGGGGCTCGACAAGAGACCCAGTACTTC. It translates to CASSWGQGARQETQYF.

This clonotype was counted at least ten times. CDR3 protein: CASSLAGGREGTDTQYF. The CDR3 DNA reads as TGTGCCAGCAGCTTGGCCGGGGGCCGGGAGGGAACAGATACGCAGTATTTT. The chain uses TRBV5-4 and TRBJ2-3; 8 nucleotides agree with TRBD2. Germline-derived CDR1 and CDR2 are SGHNT and YYREEE (reference sequence). This CDR3 spans 17 amino acids. V dropped 0 bases and J dropped 3; count of bases not matched to a gene: 9.

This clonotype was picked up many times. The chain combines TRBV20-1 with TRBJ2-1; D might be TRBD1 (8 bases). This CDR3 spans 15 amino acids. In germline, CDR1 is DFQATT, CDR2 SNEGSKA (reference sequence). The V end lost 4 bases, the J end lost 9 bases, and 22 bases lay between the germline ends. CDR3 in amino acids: CSANPPGGGSTEQFF. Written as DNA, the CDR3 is TGCAGTGCTAATCCCCCAGGGGGCGGGAGCACTGAGCAGTTCTTC.

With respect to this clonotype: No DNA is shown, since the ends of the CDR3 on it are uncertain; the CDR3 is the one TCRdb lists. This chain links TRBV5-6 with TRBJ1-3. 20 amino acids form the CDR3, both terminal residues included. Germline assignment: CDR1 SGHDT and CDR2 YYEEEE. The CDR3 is CASSFYICSASPRVRNTIYF.

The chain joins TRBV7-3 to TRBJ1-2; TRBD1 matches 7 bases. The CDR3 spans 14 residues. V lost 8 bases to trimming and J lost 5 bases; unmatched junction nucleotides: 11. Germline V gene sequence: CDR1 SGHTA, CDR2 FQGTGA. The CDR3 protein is CASSRKDRDYGYTF. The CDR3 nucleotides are TGTGCCAGCTCCCGCAAAGACAGGGATTATGGCTACACCTTC.

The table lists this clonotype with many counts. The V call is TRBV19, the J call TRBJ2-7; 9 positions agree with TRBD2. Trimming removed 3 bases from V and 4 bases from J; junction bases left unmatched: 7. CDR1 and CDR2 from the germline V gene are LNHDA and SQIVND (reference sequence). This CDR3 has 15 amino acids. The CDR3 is CASSISGLAYYEQYF. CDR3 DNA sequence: TGTGCCAGTAGTATCTCGGGACTAGCCTATTACGAGCAGTACTTC. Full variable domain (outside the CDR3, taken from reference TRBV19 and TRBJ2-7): DGGITQSPKYLFRKEGQNVTLSCEQNLNHDAMYWYRQDPGQGLRLIYYSQIVNDFQKGDIAEGYSVSREKKESFPLTVTSAQKNPTAFYLCASSISGLAYYEQYFGPGTRLTVT.

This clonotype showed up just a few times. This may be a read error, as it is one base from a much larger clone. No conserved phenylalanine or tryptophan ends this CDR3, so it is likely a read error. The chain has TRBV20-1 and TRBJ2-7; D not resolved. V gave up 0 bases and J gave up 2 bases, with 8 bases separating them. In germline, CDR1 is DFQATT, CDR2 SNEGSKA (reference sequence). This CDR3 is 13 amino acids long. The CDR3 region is CSAREAPTYEQYL. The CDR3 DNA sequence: TGCAGTGCTAGAGAGGCCCCAACCTACGAGCAGTACCTC.

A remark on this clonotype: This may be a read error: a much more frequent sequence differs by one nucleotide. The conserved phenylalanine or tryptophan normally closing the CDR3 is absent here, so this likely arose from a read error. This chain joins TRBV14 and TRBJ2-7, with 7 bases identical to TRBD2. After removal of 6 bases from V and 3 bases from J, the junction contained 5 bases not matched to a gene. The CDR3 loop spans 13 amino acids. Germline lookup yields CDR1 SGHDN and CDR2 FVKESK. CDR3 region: CASRGGSRYEQYS. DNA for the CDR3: TGTGCCAGCAGAGGCGGGAGCCGCTACGAGCAGTACTCC.

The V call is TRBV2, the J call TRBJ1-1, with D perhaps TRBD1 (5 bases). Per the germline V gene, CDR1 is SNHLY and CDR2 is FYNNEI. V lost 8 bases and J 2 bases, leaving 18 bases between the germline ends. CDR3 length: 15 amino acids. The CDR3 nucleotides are TGTGCCAGCCTAACAACACGAGGGGTAAACACTGAAGCTTTCTTT. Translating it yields CASLTTRGVNTEAFF.

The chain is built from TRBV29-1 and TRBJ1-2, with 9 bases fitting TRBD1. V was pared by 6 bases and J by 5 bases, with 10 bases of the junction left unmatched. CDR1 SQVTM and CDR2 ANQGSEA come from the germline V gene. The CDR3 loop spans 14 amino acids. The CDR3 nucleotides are TGCAGCGTACCTGTACAGGGGGCGACGTATGGCTACACCTTC. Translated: CSVPVQGATYGYTF.

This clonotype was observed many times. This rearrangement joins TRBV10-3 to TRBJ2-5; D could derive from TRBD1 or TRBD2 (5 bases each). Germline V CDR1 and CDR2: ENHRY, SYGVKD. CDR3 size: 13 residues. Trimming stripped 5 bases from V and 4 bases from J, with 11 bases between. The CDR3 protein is CAISKDGGETQYF. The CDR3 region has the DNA TGTGCCATCAGTAAGGATGGGGGAGAGACCCAGTACTTC.

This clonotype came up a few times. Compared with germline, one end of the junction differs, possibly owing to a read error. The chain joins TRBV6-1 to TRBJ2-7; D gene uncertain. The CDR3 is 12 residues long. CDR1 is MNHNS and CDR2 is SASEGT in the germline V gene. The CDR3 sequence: CASSQATLEQYF. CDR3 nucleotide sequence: TGTGCCAGCAGTCAAGCCACTCTGGAGCAGTACTTC.

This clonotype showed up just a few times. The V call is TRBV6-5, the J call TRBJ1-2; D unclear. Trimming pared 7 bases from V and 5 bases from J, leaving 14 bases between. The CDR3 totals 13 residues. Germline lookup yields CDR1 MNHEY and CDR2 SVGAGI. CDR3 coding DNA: TGTGCCAGCATTCACCCCGATAGATATGGCTACACCTTC. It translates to CASIHPDRYGYTF.

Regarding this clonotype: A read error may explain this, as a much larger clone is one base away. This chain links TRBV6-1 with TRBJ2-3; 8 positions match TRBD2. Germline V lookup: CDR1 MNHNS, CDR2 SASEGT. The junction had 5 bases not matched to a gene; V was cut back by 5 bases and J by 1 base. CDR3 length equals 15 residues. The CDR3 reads CASSQVSGGTDTQYF. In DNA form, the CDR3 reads TGTGCCAGCAGTCAGGTTAGCGGGGGCACAGATACGCAGTATTTT.

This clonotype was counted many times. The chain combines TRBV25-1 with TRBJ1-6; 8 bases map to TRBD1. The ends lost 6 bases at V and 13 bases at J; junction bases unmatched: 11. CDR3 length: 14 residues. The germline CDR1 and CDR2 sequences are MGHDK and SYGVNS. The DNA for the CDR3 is TGTGCCAGCAGCCGTGGCTCCCAGGGGGCCCCCCTCCACTTT. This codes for CASSRGSQGAPLHF. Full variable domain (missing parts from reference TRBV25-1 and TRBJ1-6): EADIYQTPRYLVIGTGKKITLECSQTMGHDKMYWYQQDPGMELHLIHYSYGVNSTEKGDLSSESTVSRIRTEHFPLTLESARPSHTSQYLCASSRGSQGAPLHFGNGTRLTVT.

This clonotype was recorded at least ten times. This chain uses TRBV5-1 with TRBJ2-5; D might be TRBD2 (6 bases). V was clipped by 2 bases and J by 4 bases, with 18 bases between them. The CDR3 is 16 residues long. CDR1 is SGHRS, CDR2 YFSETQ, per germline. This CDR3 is CASSLSPTRGVETQYF. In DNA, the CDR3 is TGCGCCAGCAGCTTAAGCCCCACGCGGGGCGTAGAGACCCAGTACTTC.

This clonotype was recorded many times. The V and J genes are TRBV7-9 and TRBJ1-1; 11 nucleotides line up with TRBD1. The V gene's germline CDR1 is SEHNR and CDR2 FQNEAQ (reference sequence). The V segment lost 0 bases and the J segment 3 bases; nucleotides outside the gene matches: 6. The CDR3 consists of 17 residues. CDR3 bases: TGTGCCAGCAGCTTAGCGGACAGGGGGCGCGAGGACACTGAAGCTTTCTTT. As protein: CASSLADRGREDTEAFF.